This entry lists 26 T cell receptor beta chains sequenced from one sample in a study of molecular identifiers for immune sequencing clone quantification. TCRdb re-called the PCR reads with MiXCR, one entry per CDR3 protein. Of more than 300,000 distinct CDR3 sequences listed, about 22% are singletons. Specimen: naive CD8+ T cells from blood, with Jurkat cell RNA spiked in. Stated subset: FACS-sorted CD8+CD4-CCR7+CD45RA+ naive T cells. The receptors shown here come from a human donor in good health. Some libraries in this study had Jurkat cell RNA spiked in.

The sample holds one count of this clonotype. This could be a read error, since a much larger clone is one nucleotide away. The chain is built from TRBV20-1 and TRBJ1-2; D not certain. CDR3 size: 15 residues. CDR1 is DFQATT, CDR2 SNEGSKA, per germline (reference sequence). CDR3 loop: CGARDARENHYGYTF. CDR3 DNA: TGCGGTGCTAGAGATGCCCGGGAAAACCACTATGGCTACACCTTC.

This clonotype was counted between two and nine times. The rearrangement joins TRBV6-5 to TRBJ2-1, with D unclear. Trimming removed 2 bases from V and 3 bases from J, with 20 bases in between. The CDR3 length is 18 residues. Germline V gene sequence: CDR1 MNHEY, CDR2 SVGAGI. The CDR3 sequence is CASSYPISSARIYNEQFF. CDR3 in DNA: TGTGCCAGCAGTTACCCAATTAGTTCAGCGCGGATCTACAATGAGCAGTTCTTC.

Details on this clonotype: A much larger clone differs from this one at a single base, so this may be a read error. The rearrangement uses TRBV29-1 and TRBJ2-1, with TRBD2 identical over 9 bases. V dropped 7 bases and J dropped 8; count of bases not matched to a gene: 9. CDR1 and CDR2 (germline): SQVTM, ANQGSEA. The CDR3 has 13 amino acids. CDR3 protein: CSAGLREGDEQFF. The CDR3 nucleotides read TGCAGCGCTGGTTTGCGGGAGGGAGATGAGCAGTTCTTC.

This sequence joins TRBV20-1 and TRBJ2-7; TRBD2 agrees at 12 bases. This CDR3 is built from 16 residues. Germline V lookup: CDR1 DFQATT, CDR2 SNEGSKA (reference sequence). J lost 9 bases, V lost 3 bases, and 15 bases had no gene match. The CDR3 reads CSARGLAGLNYEPQYF. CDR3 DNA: TGCAGTGCTAGGGGACTAGCGGGTCTCAACTACGAGCCGCAGTACTTC.

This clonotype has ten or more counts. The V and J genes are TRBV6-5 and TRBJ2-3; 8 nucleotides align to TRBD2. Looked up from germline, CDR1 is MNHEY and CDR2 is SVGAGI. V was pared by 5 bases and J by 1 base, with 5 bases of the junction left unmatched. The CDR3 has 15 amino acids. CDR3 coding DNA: TGTGCCAGCAGTCCGGGACTAGGGGGCACAGATACGCAGTATTTT. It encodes CASSPGLGGTDTQYF.

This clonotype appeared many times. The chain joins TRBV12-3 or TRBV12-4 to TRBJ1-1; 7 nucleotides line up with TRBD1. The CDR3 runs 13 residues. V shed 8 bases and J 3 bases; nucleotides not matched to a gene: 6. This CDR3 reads CASWTGGYTEAFF. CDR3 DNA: TGTGCCAGCTGGACAGGTGGATACACTGAAGCTTTCTTT.

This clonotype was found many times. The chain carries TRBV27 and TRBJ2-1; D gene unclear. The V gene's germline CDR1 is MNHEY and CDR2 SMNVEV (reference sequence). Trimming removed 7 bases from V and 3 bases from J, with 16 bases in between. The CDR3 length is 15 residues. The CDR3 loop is CASTPDPNHYNEQFF. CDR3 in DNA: TGTGCCAGCACCCCAGACCCCAATCACTACAATGAGCAGTTCTTC.

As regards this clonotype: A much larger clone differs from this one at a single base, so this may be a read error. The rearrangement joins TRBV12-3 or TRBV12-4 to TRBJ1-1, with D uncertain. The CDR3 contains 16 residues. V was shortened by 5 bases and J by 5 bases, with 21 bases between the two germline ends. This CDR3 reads CASSPFIVRRQTEAFF. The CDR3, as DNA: TGTGCCAGCAGTCCCTTTATAGTCAGGAGGCAAACTGAAGCTTTCTTT.

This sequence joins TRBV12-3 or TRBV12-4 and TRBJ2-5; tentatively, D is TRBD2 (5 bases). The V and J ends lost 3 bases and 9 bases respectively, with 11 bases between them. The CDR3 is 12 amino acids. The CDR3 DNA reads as TGTGCCAGCAGTTTGCGTAGCGCGGCCCAGTACTTC. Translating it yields CASSLRSAAQYF.

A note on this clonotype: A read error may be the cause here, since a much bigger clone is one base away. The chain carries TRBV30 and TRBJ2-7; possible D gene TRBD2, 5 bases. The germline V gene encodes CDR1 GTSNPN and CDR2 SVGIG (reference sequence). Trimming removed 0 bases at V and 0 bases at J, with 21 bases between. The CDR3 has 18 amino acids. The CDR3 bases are TGTGCCTGGAGTGTTCGTGCAGCGGCCACCTCTTTCTCCTACGAGCAGTACTTC. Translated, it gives CAWSVRAAATSFSYEQYF. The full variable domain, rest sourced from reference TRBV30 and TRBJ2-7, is SQTIHQWPATLVQPVGSPLSLECTVEGTSNPNLYWYRQAAGRGLQLLFYSVGIGQISSEVPQNLSASRPQDRQFILSSKKLLLSDSGFYLCAWSVRAAATSFSYEQYFGPGTRLTVT.

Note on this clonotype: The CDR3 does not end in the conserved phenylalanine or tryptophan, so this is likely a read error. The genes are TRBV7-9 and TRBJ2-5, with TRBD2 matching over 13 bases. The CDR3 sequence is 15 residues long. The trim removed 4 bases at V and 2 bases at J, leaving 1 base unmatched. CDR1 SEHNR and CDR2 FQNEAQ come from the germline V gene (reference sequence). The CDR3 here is CASSWGLAGQETQYS. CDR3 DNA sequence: TGTGCCAGCAGCTGGGGACTAGCGGGGCAAGAGACCCAGTACTCC.

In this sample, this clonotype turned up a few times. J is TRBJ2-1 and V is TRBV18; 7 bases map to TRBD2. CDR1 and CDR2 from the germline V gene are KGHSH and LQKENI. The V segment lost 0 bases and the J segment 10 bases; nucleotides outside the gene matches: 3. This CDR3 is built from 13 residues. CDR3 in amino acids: CASSPPPGLEQFF. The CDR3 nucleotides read TGTGCCAGCTCACCACCACCGGGACTAGAGCAGTTCTTC.

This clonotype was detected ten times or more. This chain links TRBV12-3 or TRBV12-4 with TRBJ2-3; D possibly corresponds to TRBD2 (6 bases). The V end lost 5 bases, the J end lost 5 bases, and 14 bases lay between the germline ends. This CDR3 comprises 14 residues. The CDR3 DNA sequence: TGTGCCAGCAGTCCTGGAGGGCTGGGAGATACGCAGTATTTT. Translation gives CASSPGGLGDTQYF.

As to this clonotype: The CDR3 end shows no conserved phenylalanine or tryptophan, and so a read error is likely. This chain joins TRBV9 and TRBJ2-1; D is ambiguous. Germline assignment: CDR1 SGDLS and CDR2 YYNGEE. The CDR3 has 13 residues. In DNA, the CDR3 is TGTGCCAGCAGCGGGGCCTCCCACAATGAGCAGTTCCTC. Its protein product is CASSGASHNEQFL.

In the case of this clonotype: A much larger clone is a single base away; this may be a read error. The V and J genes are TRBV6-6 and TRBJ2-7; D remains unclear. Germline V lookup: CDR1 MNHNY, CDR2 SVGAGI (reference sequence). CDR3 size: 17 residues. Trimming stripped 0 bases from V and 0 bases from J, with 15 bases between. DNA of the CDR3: TGTGCCAGCAGTTACTCGAGTACGGATTATAACTCCTACGAGCAGTACTTC. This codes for CASSYSSTDYNSYEQYF.

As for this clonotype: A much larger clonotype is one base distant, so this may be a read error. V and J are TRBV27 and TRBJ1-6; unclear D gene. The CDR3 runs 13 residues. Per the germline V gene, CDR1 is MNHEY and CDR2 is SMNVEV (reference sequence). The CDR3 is CASSLKYNSSLHF. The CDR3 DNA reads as TGTGCCAGCAGTTTGAAGTATAATTCATCCCTCCACTTT.

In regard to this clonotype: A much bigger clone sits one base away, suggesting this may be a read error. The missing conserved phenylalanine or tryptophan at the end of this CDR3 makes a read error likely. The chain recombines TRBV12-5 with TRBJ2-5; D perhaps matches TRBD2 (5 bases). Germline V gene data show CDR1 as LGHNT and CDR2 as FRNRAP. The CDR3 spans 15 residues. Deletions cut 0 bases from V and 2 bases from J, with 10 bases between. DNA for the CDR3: TGTGCTAGTGGTTTGGTGGTTTCGGGGCAAGAGACCCAGTACCTC. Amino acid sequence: CASGLVVSGQETQYL.

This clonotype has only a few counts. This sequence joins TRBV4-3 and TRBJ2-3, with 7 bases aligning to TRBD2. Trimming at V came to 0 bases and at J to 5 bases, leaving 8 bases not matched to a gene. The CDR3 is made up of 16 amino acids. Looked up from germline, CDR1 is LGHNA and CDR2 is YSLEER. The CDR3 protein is CASSQDKSGAVDTQYF. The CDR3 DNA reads TGCGCCAGCAGCCAAGATAAGAGCGGGGCAGTAGATACGCAGTATTTT.

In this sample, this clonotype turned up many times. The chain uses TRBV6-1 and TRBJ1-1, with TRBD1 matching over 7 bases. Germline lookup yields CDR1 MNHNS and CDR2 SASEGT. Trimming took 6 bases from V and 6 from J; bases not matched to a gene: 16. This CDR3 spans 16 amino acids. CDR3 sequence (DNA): TGTGCCAGCAGAATTAATCACAGGGGTGGCCTCTCTGAAGCTTTCTTT. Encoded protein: CASRINHRGGLSEAFF.

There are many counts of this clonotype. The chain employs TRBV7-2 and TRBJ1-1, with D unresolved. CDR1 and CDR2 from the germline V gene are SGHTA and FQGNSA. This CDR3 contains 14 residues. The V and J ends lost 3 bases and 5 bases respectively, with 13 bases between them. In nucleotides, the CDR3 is TGTGCCAGCAGCTTCTCGGAGCCCCTAACTGAAGCTTTCTTT. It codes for CASSFSEPLTEAFF.

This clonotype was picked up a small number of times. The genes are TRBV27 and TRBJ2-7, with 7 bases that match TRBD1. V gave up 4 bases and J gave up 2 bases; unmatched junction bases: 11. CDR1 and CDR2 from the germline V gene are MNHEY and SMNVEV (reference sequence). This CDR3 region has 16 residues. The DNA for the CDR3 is TGTGCCAGCAGTTCCATTTGGGGCCAGGGGGCCTACGAGCAGTACTTC. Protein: CASSSIWGQGAYEQYF.

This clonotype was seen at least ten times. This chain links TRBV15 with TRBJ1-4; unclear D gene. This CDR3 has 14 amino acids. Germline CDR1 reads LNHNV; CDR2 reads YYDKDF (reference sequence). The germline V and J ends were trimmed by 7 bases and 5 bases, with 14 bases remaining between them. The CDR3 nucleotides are TGTGCCACCACCCGGACCCCGCGGAATGAAAAACTGTTTTTT. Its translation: CATTRTPRNEKLFF.

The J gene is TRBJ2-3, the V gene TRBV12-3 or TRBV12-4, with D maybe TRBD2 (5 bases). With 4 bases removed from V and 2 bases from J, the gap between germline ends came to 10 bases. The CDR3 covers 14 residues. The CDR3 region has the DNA TGTGCCAGCAGTTCCCGTAGCGACACAGATACGCAGTATTTT. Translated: CASSSRSDTDTQYF.

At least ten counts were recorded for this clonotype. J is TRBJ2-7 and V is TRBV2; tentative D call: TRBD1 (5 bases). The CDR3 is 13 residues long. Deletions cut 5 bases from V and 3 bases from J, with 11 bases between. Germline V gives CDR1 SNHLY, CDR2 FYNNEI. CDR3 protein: CASSPVGDYEQYF. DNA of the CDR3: TGTGCCAGCAGTCCGGTAGGGGACTACGAGCAGTACTTC.

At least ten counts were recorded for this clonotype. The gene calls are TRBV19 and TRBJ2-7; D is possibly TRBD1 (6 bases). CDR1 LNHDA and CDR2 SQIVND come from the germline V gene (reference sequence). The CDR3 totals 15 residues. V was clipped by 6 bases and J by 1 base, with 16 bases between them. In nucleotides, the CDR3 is TGTGCCAGTAGCAAACCCACCGGACAGTCCTACGAGCAGTACTTC. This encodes CASSKPTGQSYEQYF.

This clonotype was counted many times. In DNA form, the CDR3 reads TGTGCCAGCAGTTCATCCGCCAGGGGCAATCAGCCCCAGCATTTT. It encodes CASSSSARGNQPQHF. The chain carries TRBV12-3 or TRBV12-4 and TRBJ1-5; possible D gene TRBD1, 5 bases. The CDR3 length is 15 residues. The V gene lost 4 bases and the J gene lost 2 bases, with 12 bases spanning the gap.